This TCR beta chain was sequenced in a study of CD8 T cells in Susac syndrome. V shed 4 bases and J shed 0 bases, with 5 bases lying between them. Germline CDR1 SGDLS, CDR2 YYNGEE. CDR3 length: 14 amino acids. A quantity of about 0.5 to 1 ug RNA underwent reverse transcription using random hexamers. Each CDR3 protein gets one entry after TCRdb re-called the immunoSEQ multiplex PCR reads with MiXCR. The sample includes about 160,000 distinct CDR3 sequences, 90% to 96% seen only once; the top ten take approximately 0.12%. Sample: CD4+ T cells from PBMCs. The source of this sequence is a human donor with Susac syndrome. V gene TRBV9 combines with J gene TRBJ2-6; D is ambiguous. CDR3 sequence reads: CASSTLSGANVLTF. The DNA of the CDR3 is TGTGCCAGCAGCACCCTCTCTGGGGCCAACGTCCTGACTTTC.